This T cell receptor beta chain is from a study of regulatory T cells in long-lasting Graves disease. Study-wide results and limits: Newly diagnosed patients shared about a thousand public clonotypes; persistent patients shared a few thousand.

Germline CDR1 is SGHDT and CDR2 is YYEEEE. V was clipped by 4 bases and J by 4 bases, with 15 bases between them. The CDR3 is 15 amino acids. Stated time point: newly diagnosed GD, antithyroid drugs for less than 3 months. Construction of the TCR library relied on RNA isolated from PBMCs. Combining iRepertoire HTBI primers with Arm-PCR of CDR3 regions, the authors built TCR beta libraries. TCRdb called the multiplex PCR reads again in MiXCR, with one record for every CDR3 protein. The sample has some 350,000 distinct CDR3 sequences, about 17% seen once. This clonotype was picked up many times. Antigen specificity is unknown. The sample was also linked to a second study, of T cells in Graves' hyperthyroidism and ophthalmopathy. That report adds: Clinical symptoms, serum thyroxine and TRAb, thyroid ultrasound and orbital computed tomography together formed the diagnostic basis. First-round RT-PCR with HTBI primers amplified the TCR CDR3 region.

The sample in question was peripheral blood mononuclear cells (PBMCs), obtained at new diagnosis, from a patient treated with antithyroid drugs. The chain carries TRBV5-6 and TRBJ2-1; D possibly corresponds to TRBD2 (5 bases). The clonotype comes from a woman aged 18 to 35 with Graves disease. CDR3 bases: TGTGCCAGCAGCCGCACAGCGGAAGCTTACAATGAGCAGTTCTTC. It yields the protein CASSRTAEAYNEQFF.